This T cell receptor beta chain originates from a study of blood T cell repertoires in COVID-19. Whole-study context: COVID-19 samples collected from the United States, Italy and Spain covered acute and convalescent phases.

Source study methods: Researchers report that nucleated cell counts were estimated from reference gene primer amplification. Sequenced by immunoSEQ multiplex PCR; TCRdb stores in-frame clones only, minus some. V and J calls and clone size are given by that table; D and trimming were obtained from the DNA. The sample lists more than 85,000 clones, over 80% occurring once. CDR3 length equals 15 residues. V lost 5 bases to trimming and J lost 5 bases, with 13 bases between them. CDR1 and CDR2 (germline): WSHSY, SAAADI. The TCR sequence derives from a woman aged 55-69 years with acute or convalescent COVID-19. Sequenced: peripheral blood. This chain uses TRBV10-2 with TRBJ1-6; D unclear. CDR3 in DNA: TGCGCCAGCAGTTGGAGCGATGAGAATAATTCACCCCTCCACTTT. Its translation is CASSWSDENNSPLHF.